This TCR beta chain comes out of a study of patients and donors after allogeneic stem cell transplantation. TCRdb fed the RT-PCR reads into MiXCR, producing one record per CDR3 protein. The sample contains about 230,000 distinct CDR3 sequences, about 14% of which appear only once. The V gene's germline CDR1 is LNHDA and CDR2 SQIVND (reference sequence). Between the trimmed V and J ends, which lost 5 bases and 0 bases, there was a span of 13 bases. This CDR3 has 15 residues. The source of this sequence is a human donor who was either an allogeneic HSCT recipient or a stem cell or donor lymphocyte infusion donor (not recorded which). It is not recorded whose cells these are; they may come from a transplant donor. Input material: blood, either unsorted or a sorted T cell fraction (not recorded which). The chain is built from TRBV19 and TRBJ1-1; D perhaps matches TRBD1 (6 bases). The CDR3 DNA reads as TGTGCCAGTAGTTCAGGGGACGGAGTGAACACTGAAGCTTTCTTT. Protein sequence: CASSSGDGVNTEAFF.